This paragraph covers one T cell receptor beta chain sequence. This sample was taken from a study of blood T cell repertoires in COVID-19. Measured with immunoSEQ multiplex PCR; TCRdb has only the in-frame clones, and not every one. The table shows about 190,000 clones, with about 89% occurring only once. The junction had 6 bases not matched to a gene; V was cut back by 1 base and J by 5 bases. The CDR3 contains 15 residues. Germline V gives CDR1 SGHTA, CDR2 FQGNSA. The sample taken for sequencing was peripheral blood. This TCR derives from a man between 40 and 49 years old with acute or convalescent COVID-19. The chain is built from TRBV7-2 and TRBJ1-2; 8 nucleotides align to TRBD1. CDR3 DNA sequence: TGTGCCAGCAGCTTAGACCCAGGGGGCGGTTATGGCTACACCTTC. The encoded protein is CASSLDPGGGYGYTF.